These T cell receptor beta chains were read from a single sample in a study of Ad26.COV2.S vaccination and SARS-CoV-2 variants. TCRdb's table, derived via immunoSEQ multiplex PCR, lists solely in-frame clones and lacks some. The data contain 300,000 to 400,000 clones, roughly 91% of them seen just once; the ten biggest clones take up about 4.6%. Sequenced here: peripheral blood, sampled in a trial of Ad26.COV2.S vaccine versus placebo. These receptors all come from a person between 18 and 59 years old who received the Ad26.COV2.S COVID-19 vaccine or a placebo. Both conserved end residues are part of each CDR3. D genes are given only for firm matches. Clone size is shown for a subset of rows, as once, few, many or a class of expanded clone.

v_gene	d_gene	abundance	j_gene	CDR3nt	CDR3aa
TRBV29-1	-	-	TRBJ2-1	TGCAGCGCCTGGGACCGGGTAGGTGAGCAGTTCTTC	CSAWDRVGEQFF
TRBV6-2/TRBV6-3	TRBD1	-	TRBJ2-1	TGTGCCAGCAGTCGTACGACAGGGGGCGGAGGGAATGAGCAGTTCTTC	CASSRTTGGGGNEQFF
TRBV6-6	TRBD1	-	TRBJ1-2	TGTGCCAGCAGTCCCCAACTGACAGGGAGCCTCTATGGCTACACCTTC	CASSPQLTGSLYGYTF
TRBV28	-	once	TRBJ2-3	TGTGCCAGCAGTTCAGCAGGGGCCCTAGATACGCAGTATTTT	CASSSAGALDTQYF
TRBV9	TRBD1	-	TRBJ1-1	TGTGCCAGCAGCGTAGGGGACCGGACAGGGGCGAACACTGAAGCTTTCTTT	CASSVGDRTGANTEAFF
TRBV10-1	TRBD2	-	TRBJ2-7	TGCGCCAGCAGTCCTAGCGGGAGGGCCCACGAGCAGTACTTC	CASSPSGRAHEQYF
TRBV6-2/TRBV6-3	-	-	TRBJ2-7	TGTGCCAGCAGTTACAGGGAGTCTTACGAGCAGTACTTC	CASSYRESYEQYF
TRBV9	TRBD2	once	TRBJ2-1	TGTGCCAGCAGCGTAGGGGAGGGTGGATGGGGTGAGCAGTTCTTC	CASSVGEGGWGEQFF
TRBV6-5	-	-	TRBJ2-3	TGTGCCAGCTTGCAGCCTGGGACAGATACGCAGTATTTT	CASLQPGTDTQYF
TRBV10-3	-	-	TRBJ2-7	TGTGCCGCATCCCGGGACACGATCTACGAGCAGTACTTC	CAASRDTIYEQYF
TRBV9	-	-	TRBJ2-1	TGTGCCAGCAGCGTAGTGGACACCTACAATGAGCAGTTCTTC	CASSVVDTYNEQFF
TRBV3-1/TRBV3-2	-	-	TRBJ2-3	TGTGCCAGCAGCCAAGTGCGGACAGATACGCAGTATTTT	CASSQVRTDTQYF
TRBV2	TRBD2	-	TRBJ2-7	TGTGCCAGCAGTGAAACGACTAGCGCCAGCTCCTACGAGCAGTACTTC	CASSETTSASSYEQYF
TRBV5-1	-	-	TRBJ2-2	TGCGCCAGCAGCCTCGGACAAAACACCGGGGAGCTGTTTTTT	CASSLGQNTGELFF
TRBV6-5	-	-	TRBJ1-1	TGTGCCAGCACCCGGACATTGGGGACTGAAGCTTTCTTT	CASTRTLGTEAFF
TRBV19	TRBD1	few	TRBJ1-4	TGTGCCAGTAGTATAGCCCGGGACAGGATTGAAAAACTGTTTTTT	CASSIARDRIEKLFF
TRBV7-6	TRBD1	-	TRBJ1-2	TGTGCCAGCAGCCCGGGGACAGGGCATGGCTACACCTTC	CASSPGTGHGYTF
TRBV19	TRBD1	-	TRBJ1-5	TGTGCCAGTAGTATCAGGGACAGTAATAGCAATCAGCCCCAGCATTTT	CASSIRDSNSNQPQHF
TRBV2	-	few	TRBJ2-7	TGTGCCAGCAGTGGTGGGACCTTTACTTTCGACTACGAGCAGTACTTC	CASSGGTFTFDYEQYF
TRBV5-6	TRBD2	-	TRBJ2-1	TGTGCCAGCAGTTTTGGACTAGCGGGGGGGCATGGTGAGCAGTTCTTC	CASSFGLAGGHGEQFF
TRBV29-1	-	-	TRBJ2-7	TGCAGCGTTGAAGGGGGGGGCAGCTCCTACGAGCAGTACTTC	CSVEGGGSSYEQYF
TRBV2	-	-	TRBJ2-1	TGTGCCAGCCGCTTGACCGGTCCGTTCTTC	CASRLTGPFF
TRBV5-1	-	once	TRBJ2-3	TGCGCCAGCAGCGGGGGGAGAAGGCCAGATACGCAGTATTTT	CASSGGRRPDTQYF
TRBV7-9	TRBD2	once	TRBJ2-1	TGTGCCAGCAGCACCGAAACTAGCGGGGGGGCTAATGAGCAGTTCTTC	CASSTETSGGANEQFF
TRBV5-1	TRBD2	-	TRBJ2-1	TGCGCCAGCAGCCCCCTTGGGCGGGGGTGGGCTGTGAATGAGCAGTTCTTC	CASSPLGRGWAVNEQFF
TRBV27	TRBD1	-	TRBJ2-7	TGTGCCAGCAGTTCAGGGGGCGCAATCGGCGAGCAGTACTTC	CASSSGGAIGEQYF
TRBV19	TRBD2	once	TRBJ2-7	TGTGCCAGTAGTATCCACGGGGGACTAGCGGTTGAGCAGTACTTC	CASSIHGGLAVEQYF
TRBV7-2	-	-	TRBJ1-4	TGTGCCAGCAGCTTAACGGGTAATGAAAAACTGTTTTTT	CASSLTGNEKLFF
TRBV19	-	-	TRBJ1-5	TGTGCCAGTGCCCAATTGACGGGTGGACGCAATCAGCCCCAGCATTTT	CASAQLTGGRNQPQHF
TRBV9	TRBD2	-	TRBJ2-1	TGTGCCAGCAGCGTTAGCGGGAGTATTTACAATGAGCAGTTCTTC	CASSVSGSIYNEQFF
TRBV6-2/TRBV6-3	TRBD1	-	TRBJ1-2	TGTGCCAGCAACCCACACTGGACAGGGCTACACTATGGCTACACCTTC	CASNPHWTGLHYGYTF
TRBV6-2/TRBV6-3	-	once	TRBJ2-7	TGTGCCAGCAGTTCGGCCAACGGCGAGCAGTACTTC	CASSSANGEQYF
TRBV4-1	TRBD2	-	TRBJ2-1	TGCGCCAGCAGCCAAGAAGGGCTAGCGGACTACAATGAGCAGTTCTTC	CASSQEGLADYNEQFF
TRBV7-9	-	-	TRBJ2-6	TGTGCCAGCAGCTTGGGCAGTATCGGGGCCAACGTCCTGACTTTC	CASSLGSIGANVLTF
TRBV5-5	-	-	TRBJ2-3	TGTGCCAGCAGCTTGCGCCTGGGTTTAGGGGCCACAGATACGCAGTATTTT	CASSLRLGLGATDTQYF
TRBV2	-	-	TRBJ2-1	TGTGCCAGCAGTGTAGGTGGGAACAATGAGCAGTTCTTC	CASSVGGNNEQFF
TRBV2	TRBD1	-	TRBJ2-5	TGTGCCAGCAGTTTAACAGGGGGCGGTGATCAAGAGACCCAGTACTTC	CASSLTGGGDQETQYF
TRBV19	-	-	TRBJ1-5	TGTGCCAGTAGTATACAAGGGCGTAGCAATCAGCCCCAGCATTTT	CASSIQGRSNQPQHF
TRBV28	-	once	TRBJ2-2	TGTGCCAGCAGTCCCCAACGGCCTGCTTACACCGGGGAGCTGTTTTTT	CASSPQRPAYTGELFF
TRBV28	-	-	TRBJ1-4	TGTGCCAGCAACGGTCCAGGACCTAATGAAAAACTGTTTTTT	CASNGPGPNEKLFF
TRBV7-3	-	-	TRBJ2-3	TGTGCCAGCAGCCCGACACGTAACACAGATACGCAGTATTTT	CASSPTRNTDTQYF
TRBV29-1	-	once	TRBJ1-2	TGCAGCGTTGAAGAGGAGTTCGGCTACACCTTC	CSVEEEFGYTF
TRBV5-6	TRBD1	few	TRBJ2-2	TGTGCCAGCAGCTTTAGGGACAGGGCAACCGGGGAGCTGTTTTTT	CASSFRDRATGELFF
TRBV4-3	-	-	TRBJ2-7	TGCGCCAGCAGCCAACGGCAGGGCGAGCAGTACTTC	CASSQRQGEQYF
TRBV4-2	TRBD2	once	TRBJ2-7	TGTGCCAGCAGCCAAGATAATTGGGGGGGAGAAGGTGGGGACGAGCAGTACTTC	CASSQDNWGGEGGDEQYF
TRBV18	-	few	TRBJ1-1	TGTGCCAGCTCACCACCTCAAAAGGGCAACACTGAAGCTTTCTTT	CASSPPQKGNTEAFF
TRBV7-9	-	-	TRBJ2-3	TGTGCCAGCAGCCAAGGGATGAGCACAGATACGCAGTATTTT	CASSQGMSTDTQYF
TRBV29-1	TRBD1	-	TRBJ2-5	TGCAGCGGCCGCACCCGACAGGGCGCATTTGGCCAGTACTTC	CSGRTRQGAFGQYF
TRBV4-3	-	-	TRBJ1-6	TGCGCCAGCAGCCCCAGGCACAGGGACAATTCACCCCTCCACTTT	CASSPRHRDNSPLHF
TRBV7-2	TRBD1	-	TRBJ2-7	TGTGCCAGCAGCTTAGAGGGGGCGAGCTCCTACGAGCAGTACTTC	CASSLEGASSYEQYF
TRBV25-1	-	-	TRBJ1-5	TGTGCCAGCAGTCCCCGGGGAAACAATCAGCCCCAGCATTTT	CASSPRGNNQPQHF